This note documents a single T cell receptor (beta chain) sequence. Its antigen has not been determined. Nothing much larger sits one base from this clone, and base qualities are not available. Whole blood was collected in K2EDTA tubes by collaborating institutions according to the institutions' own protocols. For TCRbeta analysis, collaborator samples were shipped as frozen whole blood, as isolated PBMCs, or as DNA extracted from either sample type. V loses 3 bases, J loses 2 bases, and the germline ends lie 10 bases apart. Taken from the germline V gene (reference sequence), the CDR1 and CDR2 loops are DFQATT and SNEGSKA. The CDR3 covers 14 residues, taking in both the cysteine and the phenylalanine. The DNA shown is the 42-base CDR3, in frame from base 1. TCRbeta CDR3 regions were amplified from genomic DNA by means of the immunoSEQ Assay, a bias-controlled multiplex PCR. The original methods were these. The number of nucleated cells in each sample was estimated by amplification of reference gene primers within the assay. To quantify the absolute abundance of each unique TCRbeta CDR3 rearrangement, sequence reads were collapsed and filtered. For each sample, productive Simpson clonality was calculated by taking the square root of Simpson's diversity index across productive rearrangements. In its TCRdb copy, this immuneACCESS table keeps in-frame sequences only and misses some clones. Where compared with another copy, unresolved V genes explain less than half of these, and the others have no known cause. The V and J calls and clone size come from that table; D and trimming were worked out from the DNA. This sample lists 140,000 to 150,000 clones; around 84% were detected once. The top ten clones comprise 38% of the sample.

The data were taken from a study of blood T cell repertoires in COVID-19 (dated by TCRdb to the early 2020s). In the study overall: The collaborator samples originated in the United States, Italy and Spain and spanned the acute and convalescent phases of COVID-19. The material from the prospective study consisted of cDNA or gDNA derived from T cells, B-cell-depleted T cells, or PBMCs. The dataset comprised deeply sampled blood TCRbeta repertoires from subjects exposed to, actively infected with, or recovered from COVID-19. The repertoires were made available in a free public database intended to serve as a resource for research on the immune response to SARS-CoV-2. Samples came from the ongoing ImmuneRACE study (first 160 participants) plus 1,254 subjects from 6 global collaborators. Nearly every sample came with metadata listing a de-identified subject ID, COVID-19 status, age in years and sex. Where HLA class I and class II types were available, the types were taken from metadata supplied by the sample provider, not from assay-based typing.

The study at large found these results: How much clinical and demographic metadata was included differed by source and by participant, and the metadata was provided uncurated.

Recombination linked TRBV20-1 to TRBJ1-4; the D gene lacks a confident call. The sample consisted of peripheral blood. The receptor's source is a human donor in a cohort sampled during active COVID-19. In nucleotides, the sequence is TGCAGTGCTAGTATCGTTGGCACTAATGAAAAACTGTTTTTT. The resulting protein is CSASIVGTNEKLFF.